This T cell receptor (beta chain) was identified during a study of cytomegalovirus exposure and HLA in healthy donors. Study outcomes and limitations: Serostatus for CMV was the only available immune exposure information. A prior analysis recorded that most TCR beta V segments were productive about 90% or about 30% of the time. Among TCR sequences, most were rare, though some public TCRs appeared in many donors. Investigators reported 150 to 200 TCR beta chains as tied to cytomegalovirus.

Deletions cut 0 bases from V and 5 bases from J, with 10 bases between. Germline assignment: CDR1 GTSNPN and CDR2 SVGIG (reference sequence). The CDR3 extends over 13 amino acids. Primers: 60 Vbeta forward and 13 Jbeta reverse. Data came from immunoSEQ multiplex PCR; TCRdb stores just in-frame clones and leaves some out. Of roughly 140,000 clones in the sample, roughly 75% are singletons; the top ten hold nearly 7%. Details on this clone: Its target is unknown.

V is TRBV30 and J is TRBJ1-2; D gene ambiguous. This clonotype was sampled from a man in his forties in good health and CMV-seropositive. Sequencing was done on a sample of PBMCs. The CDR3: CAWSVGLTYGYTF. The CDR3 region has the DNA TGTGCCTGGAGTGTCGGGTTAACGTATGGCTACACCTTC.